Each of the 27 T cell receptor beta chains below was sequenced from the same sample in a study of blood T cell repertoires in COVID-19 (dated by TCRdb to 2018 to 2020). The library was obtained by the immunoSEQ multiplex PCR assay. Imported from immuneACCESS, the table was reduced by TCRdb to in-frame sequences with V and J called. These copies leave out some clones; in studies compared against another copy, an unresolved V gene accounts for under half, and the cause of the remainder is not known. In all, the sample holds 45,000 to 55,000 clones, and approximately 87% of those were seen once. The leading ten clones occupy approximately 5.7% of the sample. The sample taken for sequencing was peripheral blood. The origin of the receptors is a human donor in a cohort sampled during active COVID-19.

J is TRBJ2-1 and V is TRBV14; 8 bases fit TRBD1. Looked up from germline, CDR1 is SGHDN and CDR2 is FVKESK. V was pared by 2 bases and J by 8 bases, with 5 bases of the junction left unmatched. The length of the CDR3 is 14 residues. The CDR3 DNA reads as TGTGCCAGCAGCCAAATGACAGGGGTCTATGAGCAGTTCTTC. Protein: CASSQMTGVYEQFF.

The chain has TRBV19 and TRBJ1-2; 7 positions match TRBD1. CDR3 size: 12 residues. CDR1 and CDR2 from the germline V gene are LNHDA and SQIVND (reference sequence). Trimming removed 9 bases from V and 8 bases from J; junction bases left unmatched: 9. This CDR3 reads CASWDSGKGYTF. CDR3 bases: TGTGCCAGCTGGGACAGTGGAAAAGGCTACACCTTC. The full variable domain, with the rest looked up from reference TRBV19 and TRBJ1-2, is DGGITQSPKYLFRKEGQNVTLSCEQNLNHDAMYWYRQDPGQGLRLIYYSQIVNDFQKGDIAEGYSVSREKKESFPLTVTSAQKNPTAFYLCASWDSGKGYTFGSGTRLTVV.

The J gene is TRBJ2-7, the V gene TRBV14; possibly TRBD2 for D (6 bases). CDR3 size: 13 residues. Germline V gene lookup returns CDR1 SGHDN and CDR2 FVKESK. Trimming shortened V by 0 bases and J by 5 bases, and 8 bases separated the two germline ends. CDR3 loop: CASSQEEGDEQYF. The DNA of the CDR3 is TGTGCCAGCAGCCAAGAGGAGGGCGACGAGCAGTACTTC.

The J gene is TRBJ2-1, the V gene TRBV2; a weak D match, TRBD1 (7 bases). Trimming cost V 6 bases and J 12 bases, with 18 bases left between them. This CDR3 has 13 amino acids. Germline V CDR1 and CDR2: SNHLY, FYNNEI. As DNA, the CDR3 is TGTGCCAGCAGCAATCGCAGACAGGGAGGGCAGTTCTTC. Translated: CASSNRRQGGQFF.

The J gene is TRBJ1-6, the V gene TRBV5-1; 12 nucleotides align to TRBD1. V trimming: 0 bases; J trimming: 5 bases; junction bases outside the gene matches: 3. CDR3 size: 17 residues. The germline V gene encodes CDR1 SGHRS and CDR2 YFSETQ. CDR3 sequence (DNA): TGCGCCAGCAGCTTGGTTGGGACAGGGGGCAATAATTCACCCCTCCACTTT. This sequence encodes CASSLVGTGGNNSPLHF.

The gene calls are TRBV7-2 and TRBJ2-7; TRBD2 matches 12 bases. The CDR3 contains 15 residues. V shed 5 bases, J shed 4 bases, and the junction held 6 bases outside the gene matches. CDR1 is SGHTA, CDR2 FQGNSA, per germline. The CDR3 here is CASSPGLAGIYEQYF. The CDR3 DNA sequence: TGTGCCAGCAGCCCCGGACTAGCGGGGATTTACGAGCAGTACTTC.

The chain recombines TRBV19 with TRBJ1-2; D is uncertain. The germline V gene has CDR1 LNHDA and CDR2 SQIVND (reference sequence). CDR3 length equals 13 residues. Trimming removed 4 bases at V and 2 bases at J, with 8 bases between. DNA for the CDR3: TGTGCCAGTAGTACCCTTCAGAACTATGGCTACACCTTC. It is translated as CASSTLQNYGYTF. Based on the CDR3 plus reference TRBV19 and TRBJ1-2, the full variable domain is DGGITQSPKYLFRKEGQNVTLSCEQNLNHDAMYWYRQDPGQGLRLIYYSQIVNDFQKGDIAEGYSVSREKKESFPLTVTSAQKNPTAFYLCASSTLQNYGYTFGSGTRLTVV.

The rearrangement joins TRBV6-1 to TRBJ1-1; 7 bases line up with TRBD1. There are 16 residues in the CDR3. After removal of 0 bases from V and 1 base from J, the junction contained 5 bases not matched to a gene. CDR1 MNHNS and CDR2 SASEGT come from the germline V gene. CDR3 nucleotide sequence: TGTGCCAGCAGTGAAGCTTGGGGACAGAAGAACACTGAAGCTTTCTTT. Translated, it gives CASSEAWGQKNTEAFF.

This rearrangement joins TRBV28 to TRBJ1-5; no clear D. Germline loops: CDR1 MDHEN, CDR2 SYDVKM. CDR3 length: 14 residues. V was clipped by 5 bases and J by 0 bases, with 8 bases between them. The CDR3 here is CASSPQNSNQPQHF. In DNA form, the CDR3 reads TGTGCCAGCAGTCCTCAGAATAGCAATCAGCCCCAGCATTTT.

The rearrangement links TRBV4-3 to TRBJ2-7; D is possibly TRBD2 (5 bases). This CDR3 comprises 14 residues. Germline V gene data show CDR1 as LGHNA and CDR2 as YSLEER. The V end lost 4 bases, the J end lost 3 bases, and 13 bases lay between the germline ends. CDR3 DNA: TGCGCCAGCAGCCCCTCCGGAGCGGTCTACGAGCAGTACTTC. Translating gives CASSPSGAVYEQYF.

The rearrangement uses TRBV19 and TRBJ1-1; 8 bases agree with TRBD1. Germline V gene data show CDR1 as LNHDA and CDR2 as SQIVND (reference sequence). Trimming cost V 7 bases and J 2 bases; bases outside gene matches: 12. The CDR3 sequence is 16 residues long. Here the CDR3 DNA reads TGTGCCAGTAACTCACCGGGACAGGCGTCTAACACTGAAGCTTTCTTT. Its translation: CASNSPGQASNTEAFF.

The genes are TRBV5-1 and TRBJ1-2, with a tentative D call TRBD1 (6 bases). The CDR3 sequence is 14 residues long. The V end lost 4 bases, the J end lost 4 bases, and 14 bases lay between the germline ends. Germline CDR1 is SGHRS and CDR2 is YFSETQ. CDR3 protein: CASSAEQGPYGYTF. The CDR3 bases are TGCGCCAGCAGCGCGGAACAGGGACCCTATGGCTACACCTTC.

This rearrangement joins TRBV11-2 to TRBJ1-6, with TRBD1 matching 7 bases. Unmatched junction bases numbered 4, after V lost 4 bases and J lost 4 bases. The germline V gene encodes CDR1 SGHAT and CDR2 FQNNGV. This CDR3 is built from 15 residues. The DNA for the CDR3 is TGTGCCAGCAGCTCGGGACAGACTTATAATTCACCCCTCCACTTT. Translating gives CASSSGQTYNSPLHF. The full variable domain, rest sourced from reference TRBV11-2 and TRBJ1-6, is EAGVAQSPRYKIIEKRQSVAFWCNPISGHATLYWYQQILGQGPKLLIQFQNNGVVDDSQLPKDRFSAERLKGVDSTLKIQPAKLEDSAVYLCASSSGQTYNSPLHFGNGTRLTVT.

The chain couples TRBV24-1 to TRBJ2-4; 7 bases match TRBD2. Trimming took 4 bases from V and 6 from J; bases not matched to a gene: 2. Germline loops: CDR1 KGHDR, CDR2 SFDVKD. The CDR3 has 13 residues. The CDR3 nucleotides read TGTGCCACCAGTGAGGGGGGGGGAAACATTCAGTACTTC. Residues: CATSEGGGNIQYF.

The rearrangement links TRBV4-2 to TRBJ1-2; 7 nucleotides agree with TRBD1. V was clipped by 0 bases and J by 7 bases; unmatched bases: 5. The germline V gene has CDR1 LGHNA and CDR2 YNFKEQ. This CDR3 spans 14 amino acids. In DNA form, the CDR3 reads TGTGCCAGCAGCCAAGAAGGGGGCTATCGTGGCTACACCTTC. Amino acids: CASSQEGGYRGYTF.

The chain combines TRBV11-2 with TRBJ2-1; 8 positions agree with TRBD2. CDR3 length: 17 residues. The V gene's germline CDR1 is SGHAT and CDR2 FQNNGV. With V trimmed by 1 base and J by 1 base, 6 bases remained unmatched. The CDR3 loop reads CASSLGWRGASYNEQFF. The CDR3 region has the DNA TGTGCCAGCAGCTTAGGTTGGCGGGGGGCTTCCTACAATGAGCAGTTCTTC.

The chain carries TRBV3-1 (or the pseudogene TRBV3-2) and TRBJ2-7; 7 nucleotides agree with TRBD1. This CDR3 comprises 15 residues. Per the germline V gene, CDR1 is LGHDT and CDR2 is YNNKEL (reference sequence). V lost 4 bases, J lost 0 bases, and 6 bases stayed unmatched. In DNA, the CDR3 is TGTGCCAGCAGCCTAAGACAGGGCCTCTCCTACGAGCAGTACTTC. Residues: CASSLRQGLSYEQYF.

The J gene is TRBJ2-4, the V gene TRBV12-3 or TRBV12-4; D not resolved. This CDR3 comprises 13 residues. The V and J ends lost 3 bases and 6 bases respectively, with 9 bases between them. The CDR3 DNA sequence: TGTGCCAGCAGTTTTTCCAAGCCAAACATTCAGTACTTC. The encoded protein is CASSFSKPNIQYF.

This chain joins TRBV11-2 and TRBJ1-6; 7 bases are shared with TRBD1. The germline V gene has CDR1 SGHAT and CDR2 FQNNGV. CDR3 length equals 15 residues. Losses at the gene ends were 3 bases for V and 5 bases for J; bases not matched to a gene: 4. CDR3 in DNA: TGTGCCAGCAGCTTGGGGGGACAGAATAATTCACCCCTCCACTTT. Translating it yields CASSLGGQNNSPLHF.

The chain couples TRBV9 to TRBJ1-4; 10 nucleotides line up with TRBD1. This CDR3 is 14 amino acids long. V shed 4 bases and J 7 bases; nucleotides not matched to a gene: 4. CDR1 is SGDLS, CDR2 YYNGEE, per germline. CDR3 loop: CASSPGQGREKLFF. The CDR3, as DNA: TGTGCCAGCAGCCCGGGACAGGGGCGTGAAAAACTGTTTTTT.

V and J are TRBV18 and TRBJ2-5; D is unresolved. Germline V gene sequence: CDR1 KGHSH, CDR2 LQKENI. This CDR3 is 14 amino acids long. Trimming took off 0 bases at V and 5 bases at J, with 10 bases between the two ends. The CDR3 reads CASSPPLEAETQYF. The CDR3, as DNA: TGTGCCAGCTCACCACCTCTAGAGGCCGAGACCCAGTACTTC. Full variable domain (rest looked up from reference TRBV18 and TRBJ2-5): NAGVMQNPRHLVRRRGQEARLRCSPMKGHSHVYWYRQLPEEGLKFMVYLQKENIIDESGMPKERFSAEFPKEGPSILRIQQVVRGDSAAYFCASSPPLEAETQYFGPGTRLLVL.

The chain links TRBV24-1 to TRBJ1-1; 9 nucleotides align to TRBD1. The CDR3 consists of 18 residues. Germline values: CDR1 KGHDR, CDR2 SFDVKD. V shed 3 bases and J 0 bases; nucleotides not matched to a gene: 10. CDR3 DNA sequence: TGTGCCACCAGTGATCAAACCCGACAGGGGGAGATGAACACTGAAGCTTTCTTT. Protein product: CATSDQTRQGEMNTEAFF.

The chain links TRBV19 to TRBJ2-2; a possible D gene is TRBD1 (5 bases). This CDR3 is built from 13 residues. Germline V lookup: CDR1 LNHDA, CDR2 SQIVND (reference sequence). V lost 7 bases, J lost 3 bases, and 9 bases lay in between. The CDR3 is CASKGRDTGELFF. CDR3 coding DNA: TGTGCCAGTAAGGGGCGAGACACCGGGGAGCTGTTTTTT.

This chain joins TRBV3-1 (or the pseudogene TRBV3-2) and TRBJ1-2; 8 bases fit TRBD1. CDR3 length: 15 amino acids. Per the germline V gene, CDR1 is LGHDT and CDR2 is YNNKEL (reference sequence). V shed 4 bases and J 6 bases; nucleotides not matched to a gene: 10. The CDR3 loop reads CASSRGLQGANGYTF. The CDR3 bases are TGTGCCAGCAGCCGGGGGCTTCAGGGGGCCAATGGCTACACCTTC.

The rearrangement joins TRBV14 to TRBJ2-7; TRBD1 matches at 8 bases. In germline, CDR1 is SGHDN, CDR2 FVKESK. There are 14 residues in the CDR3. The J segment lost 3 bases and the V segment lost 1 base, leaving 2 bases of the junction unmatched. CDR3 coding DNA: TGTGCCAGCAGCCAAGTCGGGACAGGCTACGAGCAGTACTTC. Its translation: CASSQVGTGYEQYF. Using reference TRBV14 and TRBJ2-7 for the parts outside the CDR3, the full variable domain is EAGVTQFPSHSVIEKGQTVTLRCDPISGHDNLYWYRRVMGKEIKFLLHFVKESKQDESGMPNNRFLAERTGGTYSTLKVQPAELEDSGVYFCASSQVGTGYEQYFGPGTRLTVT.

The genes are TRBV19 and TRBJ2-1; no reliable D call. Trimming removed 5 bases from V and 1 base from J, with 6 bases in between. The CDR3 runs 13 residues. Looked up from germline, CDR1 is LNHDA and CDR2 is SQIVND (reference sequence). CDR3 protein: CASSPRSYNEQFF. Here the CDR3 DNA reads TGTGCCAGTAGTCCCCGGTCCTACAATGAGCAGTTCTTC.

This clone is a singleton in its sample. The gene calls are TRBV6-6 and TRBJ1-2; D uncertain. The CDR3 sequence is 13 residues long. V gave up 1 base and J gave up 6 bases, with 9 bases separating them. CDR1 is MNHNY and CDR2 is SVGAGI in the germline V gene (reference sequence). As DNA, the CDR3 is TGTGCCAGCAGTTACTTCGAGGGTCATGGCTACACCTTC. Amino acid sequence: CASSYFEGHGYTF.